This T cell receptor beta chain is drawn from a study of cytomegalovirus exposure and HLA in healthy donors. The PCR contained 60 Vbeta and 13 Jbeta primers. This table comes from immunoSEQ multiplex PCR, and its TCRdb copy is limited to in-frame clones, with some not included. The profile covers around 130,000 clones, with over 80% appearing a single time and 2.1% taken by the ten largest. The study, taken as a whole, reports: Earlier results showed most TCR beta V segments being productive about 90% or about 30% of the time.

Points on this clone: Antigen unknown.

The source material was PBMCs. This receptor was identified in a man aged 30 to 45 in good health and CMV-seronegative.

The CDR3 coding sequence is TGCGCCAGCAGTGCCTCTAGCGGGGCCTACAATGAGCAGTTCTTC. Translated, it gives CASSASSGAYNEQFF. This chain links TRBV10-1 with TRBJ2-1, with 9 bases lining up with TRBD2. This CDR3 region has 15 residues. The germline V gene encodes CDR1 WNHNN and CDR2 SYGVQD (reference sequence). The J segment lost 2 bases and the V segment lost 4 bases, leaving 3 bases of the junction unmatched.